The next 21 T cell receptor beta chains were all read from a single sample in a study of blood T cells in healthy people across ages. A second PCR, run for roughly 7 to 11 cycles, used a sample-barcoded 5' primer plus a J-beta primer mix. MiXCR, applied by TCRdb to the 5' RACE reads, yields one record per CDR3 protein. This sample yields roughly 1.6 million distinct CDR3 sequences, of which approximately 32% are seen a single time; 10% to 12% belongs to the top ten. Source material: blood. These receptor sequences come from a woman aged 25 to 39 in good health.

This clonotype was seen a handful of times. CDR3 in amino acids: CSAPTGGNKYEQYF. The CDR3 region has the DNA TGCAGTGCTCCTACGGGGGGAAACAAGTACGAGCAGTACTTC. The rearrangement joins TRBV20-1 to TRBJ2-7; 7 nucleotides agree with TRBD2. Germline trimming cut 5 bases from V and 4 bases from J; bases unmatched to any gene: 11. Per germline, CDR1 DFQATT and CDR2 SNEGSKA (reference sequence). The CDR3 is 14 amino acids.

Regarding this clonotype: At one end, the junction sequence differs from germline, possibly due to a read error. The J gene is TRBJ2-4, the V gene TRBV27; 7 positions agree with TRBD2. CDR1 MNHEY and CDR2 SMNVEV come from the germline V gene (reference sequence). The length of the CDR3 is 14 residues. The CDR3 nucleotides are TGTGTCAGCAGTTTAACCGTAGCGGGTGGTGAGCAGTACTTC. Amino acids: CVSSLTVAGGEQYF.

The rearrangement links TRBV29-1 to TRBJ2-1; the D gene could be TRBD1 or TRBD2 (5 bases each). Looked up from germline, CDR1 is SQVTM and CDR2 is ANQGSEA. The CDR3 is 14 amino acids. The V and J ends lost 6 bases and 9 bases respectively, with 21 bases between them. The CDR3 DNA reads TGCAGCGTGAGCCGGGACCTGGTGATATCTGAGCAGTTCTTC. It translates to CSVSRDLVISEQFF.

In nucleotides, the CDR3 is TGTGCCACCCGGGACAGGGCCACCTACGAGCAGTACTTC. Residues: CATRDRATYEQYF. The chain links TRBV6-1 to TRBJ2-7, with 9 bases identical to TRBD1. The CDR3 has 13 residues. The J segment lost 2 bases and the V segment lost 10 bases, leaving 6 bases of the junction unmatched. The V gene's germline CDR1 is MNHNS and CDR2 SASEGT.

The genes are TRBV5-1 and TRBJ2-3; 11 bases fit TRBD2. The CDR3 contains 15 residues. V gave up 4 bases and J gave up 6 bases; unmatched junction bases: 7. Germline V gene data show CDR1 as SGHRS and CDR2 as YFSETQ. This CDR3 is CASSPVAGGRDTQYF. The CDR3 DNA is TGCGCCAGCAGCCCGGTAGCGGGGGGGCGCGATACGCAGTATTTT. The full variable domain, completed using reference TRBV5-1 and TRBJ2-3, is KAGVTQTPRYLIKTRGQQVTLSCSPISGHRSVSWYQQTPGQGLQFLFEYFSETQRNKGNFPGRFSGRQFSNSRSEMNVSTLELGDSALYLCASSPVAGGRDTQYFGPGTRLTVL.

J is TRBJ2-7 and V is TRBV12-3 or TRBV12-4, with 15 bases fitting TRBD2. V trimming: 5 bases; J trimming: 7 bases; junction bases outside the gene matches: 6. The CDR3 contains 15 residues. CDR3 residues: CASSRTSGRAVEQYF. In DNA form, the CDR3 reads TGTGCCAGCAGTCGGACTAGCGGGAGGGCCGTAGAGCAGTACTTC.

This clonotype was seen at least ten times. The chain carries TRBV11-2 and TRBJ2-1, with TRBD2 as a possible D gene (5 bases). Trimming removed 3 bases at V and 0 bases at J, with 9 bases between. The CDR3 consists of 15 residues. Germline lookup yields CDR1 SGHAT and CDR2 FQNNGV. In DNA form, the CDR3 reads TGTGCCAGCAGCTTTGGGAGAAGCTCCTACAATGAGCAGTTCTTC. It codes for CASSFGRSSYNEQFF.

This clonotype was observed once. The V call is TRBV20-1, the J call TRBJ2-7; D unclear. The length of the CDR3 is 14 residues. Looked up from germline, CDR1 is DFQATT and CDR2 is SNEGSKA (reference sequence). Trimming left V 0 bases short and J 3 bases short, with 12 bases between. The CDR3 nucleotides read TGCAGTGCTAGAGACGGCCAAGCCGACTACGAGCAGTACTTC. Translated: CSARDGQADYEQYF.

To note about this clonotype: A junction boundary mismatches the germline segment, possibly from a read error. The chain uses TRBV7-6 and TRBJ2-1; 13 bases agree with TRBD2. The CDR3 sequence is 16 residues long. Germline CDR1 reads SGHVS; CDR2 reads FNYEAQ. The CDR3 DNA follows: TGTGCCAGCACCTTACTAGCGGGAGGGCCCTACAATGAGCAGTTCTTC. Translation gives CASTLLAGGPYNEQFF.

V and J are TRBV7-2 and TRBJ2-1; D possibly corresponds to TRBD2 (5 bases). The V gene's germline CDR1 is SGHTA and CDR2 FQGNSA. V was pared by 5 bases and J by 7 bases, with 21 bases between. The CDR3 has 16 residues. CDR3 sequence reads: CASSRRTGINGNEQFF. The DNA of the CDR3 is TGTGCCAGCAGCCGAAGGACGGGAATTAACGGGAATGAGCAGTTCTTC.

The chain employs TRBV10-1 and TRBJ2-1; tentatively, D is TRBD1 or TRBD2 (6 bases each). This CDR3 is 14 amino acids long. Per germline, CDR1 WNHNN and CDR2 SYGVQD (reference sequence). V was cut by 7 bases and J by 3 bases, with 13 bases left in between. This chain's CDR3 is CASKVGGIYNEQFF. The CDR3 bases are TGCGCCAGCAAGGTGGGGGGCATCTACAATGAGCAGTTCTTC.

This clonotype was counted only a few times. The V call is TRBV25-1, the J call TRBJ1-1; D is unresolved. CDR1 is MGHDK and CDR2 is SYGVNS in the germline V gene. The CDR3 is 17 residues long. Trimming removed 4 bases at V and 3 bases at J, with 21 bases between. CDR3 sequence (DNA): TGTGCCAGCAGTGCCAGATCAGGACGGACGGTTGACACTGAAGCTTTCTTT. This codes for CASSARSGRTVDTEAFF.

The chain couples TRBV20-1 to TRBJ2-3; 13 bases map to TRBD2. This CDR3 comprises 14 residues. After removal of 5 bases from V and 4 bases from J, the junction contained 3 bases not matched to a gene. CDR1 and CDR2 (germline): DFQATT, SNEGSKA (reference sequence). CDR3 amino acids: CSAFTSGRADTQYF. CDR3 coding DNA: TGCAGTGCTTTCACTAGCGGGAGGGCAGATACGCAGTATTTT.

This clonotype was seen a few times. V is TRBV20-1 and J is TRBJ2-7, with 10 positions matching TRBD2. There are 15 residues in the CDR3. The germline gives CDR1 DFQATT, CDR2 SNEGSKA (reference sequence). Trimming cost V 6 bases and J 5 bases; bases outside gene matches: 13. This CDR3 is CSAQSLAGGSNEQYF. CDR3 in DNA: TGCAGTGCACAATCGTTAGCGGGAGGCTCTAACGAGCAGTACTTC.

V is TRBV28 and J is TRBJ2-5; D uncertain. The CDR3 is made up of 15 amino acids. The V end lost 5 bases, the J end lost 3 bases, and 16 bases lay between the germline ends. Germline values: CDR1 MDHEN, CDR2 SYDVKM. The CDR3 protein is CASSPPAPDKETQYF. CDR3 nucleotides: TGTGCCAGCAGTCCCCCAGCCCCAGACAAAGAGACCCAGTACTTC.

The V gene is TRBV20-1, the J gene TRBJ2-7; no definite D call. CDR3 length: 14 amino acids. Trimming removed 0 bases from V and 4 bases from J, with 13 bases in between. Germline lookup yields CDR1 DFQATT and CDR2 SNEGSKA (reference sequence). In DNA, the CDR3 is TGCAGTGCTAGAGATCCCGCCCCTCGTTACGAGCAGTACTTC. This codes for CSARDPAPRYEQYF.

This clonotype has just one count. This chain uses TRBV7-3 with TRBJ2-2, with a possible D match to TRBD2 (6 bases). CDR3 size: 14 residues. V lost 6 bases and J 5 bases, leaving 13 bases between the germline ends. Germline V gene data show CDR1 as SGHTA and CDR2 as FQGTGA. The CDR3 region is CASRKPRETGELFF. The CDR3 nucleotides are TGTGCCAGCAGGAAACCTCGGGAGACCGGGGAGCTGTTTTTT.

This clonotype came up a few times. The chain has TRBV18 and TRBJ2-1, with 10 bases fitting TRBD1. Looked up from germline, CDR1 is KGHSH and CDR2 is LQKENI. After removal of 6 bases from V and 10 bases from J, the junction contained 9 bases not matched to a gene. This CDR3 has 14 residues. The CDR3 loop is CASSPDRGRVEQFF. CDR3 bases: TGTGCCAGCTCGCCAGACAGGGGGCGTGTAGAGCAGTTCTTC.

The chain joins TRBV27 to TRBJ1-5; D ambiguous. The CDR3 loop spans 15 amino acids. CDR1 and CDR2 (germline): MNHEY, SMNVEV (reference sequence). Trimming stripped 3 bases from V and 7 bases from J, with 16 bases between. CDR3 region: CASSLHGGVGQPQHF. The CDR3 DNA follows: TGTGCCAGCAGTTTGCACGGCGGGGTCGGGCAGCCCCAGCATTTT.

This clonotype has more than one count but fewer than ten. The chain links TRBV7-2 to TRBJ1-1, with D possibly being TRBD1 (5 bases). Germline CDR1 reads SGHTA; CDR2 reads FQGNSA. The CDR3 has 15 residues. Trimming pared 5 bases from V and 4 bases from J, leaving 17 bases between. The CDR3 reads CASSGPEVGGTEAFF. DNA of the CDR3: TGTGCCAGCAGCGGACCCGAGGTGGGGGGCACTGAAGCTTTCTTT.

This clonotype was recorded many times. This sequence joins TRBV10-1 and TRBJ2-3; 10 bases are shared with TRBD2. V gave up 0 bases and J gave up 3 bases; unmatched junction bases: 3. In germline, CDR1 is WNHNN, CDR2 SYGVQD (reference sequence). The CDR3 consists of 16 residues. The CDR3: CASSESASGGTDTQYF. DNA for the CDR3: TGCGCCAGCAGTGAGTCAGCTAGCGGGGGAACAGATACGCAGTATTTT.